The T cell receptor (beta chain) described here comes from a study of PD-1 blockade in mismatch repair-deficient tumors. General study points: Rapid post-treatment expansion, then contraction, generally preceding radiologic response, marked tumor-resident clones.

Comments on this clone: The antigen remains unidentified.

Profiling relied on immunoSEQ multiplex PCR, and the TCRdb table lists in-frame clones only, not all of them. The sample has some 49,000 clones, around 77% seen once; the top ten hold about 3.5%. The clonotype comes from an adult with mismatch repair-deficient cancer. The sample in question was PBMCs, obtained before pembrolizumab treatment.

CDR3 protein: CASSQALDEQYF. The CDR3 DNA follows: TGCGCCAGCAGCCAAGCGCTCGACGAGCAGTACTTC. V usage is TRBV4-1 and J usage is TRBJ2-7; D call uncertain. The length of the CDR3 is 12 residues. Germline CDR1 is MGHRA and CDR2 is YSYEKL. V was shortened by 1 base and J by 5 bases, with 6 bases between the two germline ends.